One and the same sample provided the 28 T cell receptor beta chains below, sequenced in a study of T cells after yellow fever vaccination. TCRdb re-analysed the 5' RACE reads in MiXCR, keeping a single row per CDR3 protein. The top ten clones hold around 25% of a sample with approximately 330,000 distinct CDR3 sequences, 4.1% of them seen once. This specimen was PBMCs, taken 5 days after the yellow fever booster vaccination. These receptors all stem from a young man who received the YFV17D yellow fever vaccine.

The CDR3 sequence is CAISGAYQETQYF. The CDR3 coding sequence is TGTGCCATCAGCGGGGCGTACCAAGAGACCCAGTACTTC. The chain employs TRBV10-3 and TRBJ2-5, with D tentatively TRBD1 or TRBD2 (5 bases each). The CDR3 is 13 residues long. The germline V gene has CDR1 ENHRY and CDR2 SYGVKD. Trimming took 6 bases from V and 0 from J, leaving 8 bases between them.

Here the CDR3 reads CASRPWTVTGELFF. The CDR3, as DNA: TGCGCCAGCAGACCTTGGACAGTCACCGGGGAGCTGTTTTTT. The genes are TRBV5-1 and TRBJ2-2; possible D gene TRBD1, 6 bases. The germline V gene has CDR1 SGHRS and CDR2 YFSETQ. This CDR3 comprises 14 residues. V was trimmed by 5 bases and J by 4 bases, leaving 12 bases between them.

CDR3 coding DNA: TGTGCCAGCAGTGCGGGACAGCTGTCGAAGACCCAGTACTTC. This gives the protein CASSAGQLSKTQYF. The chain is built from TRBV6-2 or TRBV6-3 and TRBJ2-5, with D maybe TRBD1 (7 bases). V lost 5 bases and J 6 bases, leaving 16 bases between the germline ends. Per germline, CDR1 MNHEY and CDR2 SVGEGT. CDR3 size: 14 residues.

V and J are TRBV5-1 and TRBJ2-1; a weak D match, TRBD2 (7 bases). The CDR3 runs 14 residues. The germline gives CDR1 SGHRS, CDR2 YFSETQ. The germline V and J ends were trimmed by 2 bases and 6 bases, with 12 bases remaining between them. CDR3 in DNA: TGCGCCAGCAGCTTTTTCGCGGGGGCCAATGAGCAGTTCTTC. This encodes CASSFFAGANEQFF.

The chain combines TRBV12-3 or TRBV12-4 with TRBJ2-5; D may match TRBD1 or TRBD2 (6 bases each). CDR3 length: 16 amino acids. The V end lost 3 bases, the J end lost 0 bases, and 14 bases lay between the germline ends. CDR3 region: CASSLYRGQYQETQYF. The CDR3 DNA reads TGTGCCAGCAGTTTGTATCGGGGGCAGTACCAAGAGACCCAGTACTTC.

This clonotype was counted ten times or more. The chain is built from TRBV7-2 and TRBJ2-5, with D possibly matching TRBD1 (6 bases). The CDR3 runs 15 residues. Trimming pared 0 bases from V and 1 base from J, leaving 9 bases between. CDR1 is SGHTA and CDR2 is FQGNSA in the germline V gene. CDR3 protein: CASSLAGAFQETQYF. In DNA form, the CDR3 reads TGTGCCAGCAGCTTAGCGGGGGCCTTCCAAGAGACCCAGTACTTC.

The sample holds a few counts of this clonotype. This sequence joins TRBV9 and TRBJ2-3; maybe TRBD1 (5 bases). Trimming cost V 5 bases and J 5 bases, with 18 bases left between them. The CDR3 totals 15 residues. CDR1 is SGDLS, CDR2 YYNGEE, per germline. CDR3: CASRPTQGRKDTQYF. The CDR3 DNA is TGTGCCAGCAGACCGACCCAGGGAAGGAAAGATACGCAGTATTTT. Using reference TRBV9 and TRBJ2-3 for the parts outside the CDR3, the full variable domain is DSGVTQTPKHLITATGQRVTLRCSPRSGDLSVYWYQQSLDQGLQFLIQYYNGEERAKGNILERFSAQQFPDLHSELNLSSLELGDSALYFCASRPTQGRKDTQYFGPGTRLTVL.

The CDR3 here is CASSLGVGSYEQYF. CDR3 nucleotides: TGTGCCAGCAGCTTAGGAGTAGGCTCCTACGAGCAGTACTTC. The V gene is TRBV7-2, the J gene TRBJ2-7, with no clear D. The CDR3 runs 14 residues. Deletions cut 1 base from V and 0 bases from J, with 7 bases between. CDR1 and CDR2 (germline): SGHTA, FQGNSA.

Many counts were recorded for this clonotype. The chain recombines TRBV6-6 with TRBJ2-5; TRBD2 is a possible D gene (7 bases). The germline V gene has CDR1 MNHNY and CDR2 SVGAGI (reference sequence). The CDR3 has 14 residues. V dropped 0 bases and J dropped 5 bases, with 10 bases sitting between them. CDR3 region: CASSYSGGPETQYF. The CDR3 nucleotides are TGTGCCAGCAGTTACTCGGGGGGGCCGGAGACCCAGTACTTC.

This clonotype was observed a handful of times. The chain has TRBV20-1 and TRBJ2-5, with D possibly being TRBD1 (5 bases). Per germline, CDR1 DFQATT and CDR2 SNEGSKA (reference sequence). The ends were cut back, 3 bases at V and 1 base at J, with 9 bases in the middle. The CDR3 consists of 13 residues. In DNA form, the CDR3 reads TGCAGTGCTAGTCGGACACCCCAAGAGACCCAGTACTTC. Its protein product is CSASRTPQETQYF.

The rearrangement links TRBV20-1 to TRBJ1-6; no firm D call. CDR1 is DFQATT, CDR2 SNEGSKA, per germline (reference sequence). The CDR3 totals 13 residues. Trimming shortened V by 6 bases and J by 4 bases, and 10 bases separated the two germline ends. Written as DNA, the CDR3 is TGCAGTGCCCTGGCAGAATATAATTCACCCCTCCACTTT. Protein sequence: CSALAEYNSPLHF.

This clonotype was counted at least ten times. This chain links TRBV4-1 with TRBJ1-2; 7 bases are shared with TRBD1. After removal of 8 bases from V and 7 bases from J, the junction contained 16 bases not matched to a gene. This CDR3 region has 15 residues. Per the germline V gene, CDR1 is MGHRA and CDR2 is YSYEKL. The CDR3: CASQGEPSIHSGYTF. The CDR3 bases are TGCGCCAGCCAGGGGGAACCGTCCATACATTCTGGCTACACCTTC.

This clonotype was found a few times. The chain couples TRBV7-8 to TRBJ2-3; 7 bases align to TRBD2. Losses at the gene ends were 1 base for V and 3 bases for J; bases not matched to a gene: 10. The CDR3 covers 17 residues. Germline assignment: CDR1 SGHVS and CDR2 FQNEAQ. CDR3: CASSLVGGLAVTDTQYF. CDR3 in DNA: TGTGCCAGCAGCTTAGTAGGTGGGCTAGCGGTTACAGATACGCAGTATTTT.

This clonotype came up a few times. The chain combines TRBV7-9 with TRBJ2-5; no clear D gene. Deletions cut 5 bases from V and 5 bases from J, with 15 bases between. This CDR3 is built from 14 residues. Germline CDR1 SEHNR, CDR2 FQNEAQ (reference sequence). This CDR3 is CASSARLDRETQYF. In nucleotides, the CDR3 is TGTGCCAGCAGCGCCAGACTGGACCGGGAGACCCAGTACTTC.

This chain uses TRBV20-1 with TRBJ1-2, with D hard to call. CDR1 DFQATT and CDR2 SNEGSKA come from the germline V gene (reference sequence). The germline V and J ends were trimmed by 0 bases and 4 bases, with 12 bases remaining between them. The CDR3 has 14 residues. In nucleotides, the CDR3 is TGCAGTGCTAGAGAGTACGAAAAGATCTATGGCTACACCTTC. It encodes CSAREYEKIYGYTF.

This chain connects TRBV7-9 to TRBJ2-7, with TRBD1 matching over 8 bases. The germline V gene encodes CDR1 SEHNR and CDR2 FQNEAQ (reference sequence). The CDR3 totals 14 residues. J was trimmed by 4 bases and V by 2 bases; bases with no gene match: 4. This CDR3 reads CASSLSGGGYEQYV. CDR3 bases: TGTGCCAGCAGCTTATCAGGGGGCGGTTACGAGCAGTACGTC.

J is TRBJ1-1 and V is TRBV25-1; 8 positions agree with TRBD1. This CDR3 is 16 amino acids long. V lost 2 bases, J lost 5 bases, and 10 bases stayed unmatched. The germline gives CDR1 MGHDK, CDR2 SYGVNS. CDR3 residues: CASSEGQGARKTEAFF. CDR3 nucleotides: TGTGCCAGCAGTGAAGGGCAGGGGGCGAGAAAGACTGAAGCTTTCTTT.

The sample holds a few counts of this clonotype. This chain links TRBV6-1 with TRBJ2-3; D gene uncertain. The CDR3 sequence is 15 residues long. CDR1 and CDR2 (germline): MNHNS, SASEGT. V was shortened by 6 bases and J by 4 bases, with 17 bases between the two germline ends. The CDR3 sequence: CASSVNEAGADTQYF. For the CDR3, the DNA is TGTGCCAGCAGCGTGAACGAGGCTGGAGCAGATACGCAGTATTTT.

This clonotype has just a few counts. The chain couples TRBV6-1 to TRBJ1-2; 7 bases match TRBD1. Germline loops: CDR1 MNHNS, CDR2 SASEGT. Losses at the gene ends were 7 bases for V and 8 bases for J; bases not matched to a gene: 10. The CDR3 is 13 amino acids. The CDR3 reads CASKAGTVDGYTF. CDR3 DNA sequence: TGTGCCAGCAAGGCAGGGACAGTCGACGGCTACACCTTC.

This chain connects TRBV15 to TRBJ1-2; 9 nucleotides align to TRBD1. Germline V gives CDR1 LNHNV, CDR2 YYDKDF (reference sequence). V lost 0 bases, J lost 7 bases, and 6 bases stayed unmatched. CDR3 length: 15 residues. The CDR3 DNA is TGTGCCACCAGCAGAGAAGGACAGGGGCCCGGTGGCTACACCTTC. Translated: CATSREGQGPGGYTF. Full variable domain (outside the CDR3, taken from reference TRBV15 and TRBJ1-2): DAMVIQNPRYQVTQFGKPVTLSCSQTLNHNVMYWYQQKSSQAPKLLFHYYDKDFNNEADTPDNFQSRRPNTSFCFLDIRSPGLGDTAMYLCATSREGQGPGGYTFGSGTRLTVV.

This clonotype came up many times. The chain employs TRBV2 and TRBJ1-1; D uncertain. Germline-derived CDR1 and CDR2 are SNHLY and FYNNEI. Trimming took 7 bases from V and 1 from J, leaving 13 bases between them. The CDR3 covers 14 residues. CDR3 sequence: CASNPGQQNTEAFF. The CDR3, as DNA: TGTGCCAGCAACCCCGGTCAGCAGAACACTGAAGCTTTCTTT.

The table lists this clonotype with many counts. The chain links TRBV5-1 to TRBJ2-1, with a tentative D call TRBD2 (6 bases). The germline gives CDR1 SGHRS, CDR2 YFSETQ. This CDR3 is built from 15 residues. Trimming shortened V by 4 bases and J by 4 bases, and 15 bases separated the two germline ends. The CDR3 protein is CASSLGERVYNEQFF. The CDR3 region has the DNA TGCGCCAGCAGCCTCGGTGAGCGGGTTTACAATGAGCAGTTCTTC. Using reference TRBV5-1 and TRBJ2-1 for the parts outside the CDR3, the full variable domain is KAGVTQTPRYLIKTRGQQVTLSCSPISGHRSVSWYQQTPGQGLQFLFEYFSETQRNKGNFPGRFSGRQFSNSRSEMNVSTLELGDSALYLCASSLGERVYNEQFFGPGTRLTVL.

The J gene is TRBJ2-7, the V gene TRBV7-2; D possibly corresponds to TRBD1 (6 bases). CDR1 and CDR2 from the germline V gene are SGHTA and FQGNSA. CDR3 length: 13 amino acids. Trimming took 5 bases from V and 3 from J, leaving 11 bases between them. CDR3 region: CASSIRQDYEQYF. The CDR3 nucleotides are TGTGCCAGCAGCATAAGACAGGACTACGAGCAGTACTTC. The full variable domain, its missing parts supplied by reference TRBV7-2 and TRBJ2-7, is GAGVSQSPSNKVTEKGKDVELRCDPISGHTALYWYRQSLGQGLEFLIYFQGNSAPDKSGLPSDRFSAERTGGSVSTLTIQRTQQEDSAVYLCASSIRQDYEQYFGPGTRLTVT.

V and J are TRBV6-4 and TRBJ2-2; D is unresolved. V lost 6 bases to trimming and J lost 0 bases, with 8 bases between them. Germline V lookup: CDR1 MRHNA, CDR2 SNTAGT. The CDR3 consists of 14 residues. CDR3: CASSLISNTGELFF. DNA for the CDR3: TGTGCCAGCAGCCTGATTTCGAACACCGGGGAGCTGTTTTTT.

The rearrangement links TRBV24-1 to TRBJ2-1; 8 bases fit TRBD1. Germline assignment: CDR1 KGHDR and CDR2 SFDVKD. V was pared by 3 bases and J by 8 bases, with 8 bases of the junction left unmatched. The CDR3 covers 15 residues. CDR3 loop: CATSDPRTGSYEQFF. The CDR3 nucleotides read TGTGCCACCAGTGATCCGAGGACAGGGTCTTATGAGCAGTTCTTC.

The sample holds a few counts of this clonotype. V is TRBV20-1 and J is TRBJ1-3; no definite D call. Germline CDR1 DFQATT, CDR2 SNEGSKA (reference sequence). The CDR3 length is 14 residues. V was clipped by 3 bases and J by 2 bases, with 11 bases between them. The CDR3 bases are TGCAGTGCTAGTGGAGGGCCGGCTGGAAACACCATATATTTT. It is translated as CSASGGPAGNTIYF.

The chain joins TRBV9 to TRBJ2-1; 7 bases agree with TRBD2. Germline CDR1 and CDR2: SGDLS and YYNGEE. This CDR3 is 15 amino acids long. V was clipped by 3 bases and J by 4 bases; unmatched bases: 7. CDR3 sequence reads: CASSDPGRGYNEQFF. The CDR3 nucleotides read TGTGCCAGCAGCGACCCTGGGAGGGGTTACAATGAGCAGTTCTTC.

The chain combines TRBV4-1 with TRBJ2-5, with 7 bases matching TRBD2. Germline CDR1 is MGHRA and CDR2 is YSYEKL. The CDR3 covers 14 residues. V shed 3 bases, J shed 4 bases, and the junction held 5 bases outside the gene matches. The DNA of the CDR3 is TGCGCCAGCAGCCACACTAGCGTTACAGAGACCCAGTACTTC. It specifies CASSHTSVTETQYF.